One T cell receptor (beta chain) is described in this entry. What this receptor recognizes is not known. No quality values exist for individual bases; no much larger clone is one base distant. The protocol used for the library was the immunoSEQ multiplex PCR assay. TCRdb stores this immuneACCESS table with in-frame sequences only. Part of the clones is absent; in the studies checked, under half of the shortfall reflects unresolved V genes, and no reason is known for the rest. The sample profile shows about 660,000 clones; more than 75% of them were found once. Over 0.008% of the sample goes to the ten largest clones. From the cysteine through the phenylalanine, the CDR3 covers 15 amino acids. Just CDR3 DNA is preserved here, 45 bases in frame from base 1. As encoded in the germline V gene, CDR1 is SGHTA while CDR2 is FQGNSA. V is cut back by 2 bases and J by 5 bases, with 4 bases in the junction unmatched.

The data derive from a study of shared T cell receptors in the human thymus (dated by TCRdb to the early 2020s). Turning to the overall study: The study examined how self-reactive, shared T-cell receptor alpha chains are generated in the human thymus.

The same sample was also used in a study of human thymus T cells. As the second study states: The donors were immunologically healthy infants in Finland who had open corrective cardiac surgery for congenital heart defects. The thymus tissue came from surgical resects taken out during corrective cardiac surgery. Usage of V and J gene segments appeared to be biased in both the thymic and the peripheral blood repertoires. Highly overlapping thymic TCR repertoires among unrelated individuals were reported in the related research. The study described the TCR alpha and beta repertoires in fewer than 10 infant thymus samples and a few matching peripheral blood samples. Donor ages ranged from about 7 to 250 days, and the cohort comprised over 5 male and a couple of female infants. Thymocytes were freed from the tissue by mechanical means and kept at -70 degrees C as pellets of roughly 8.5-31 million cells. A QIAsymphony instrument was used to extract genomic DNA from the frozen cell pellets. The immunoSEQ multiplex PCR assay was used to amplify the TCRB and TCRAD loci from a standardized amount of quality-controlled genomic DNA. Amplicons spanned the V(D)J region at a length sufficient to cover the CDR3 and identify V and J genes. Amplicon sequencing was performed on an Illumina platform through the commercial immunoSEQ service. Primer bias and sequencing errors were corrected using previously described methods, and TCRAD and TCRB definitions followed the IMGT database. immunoSEQ Analyzer 3.0 and VDJTools were used for repertoire analysis, which covered basic statistics, V/J segment usage, diversity estimates, rarefaction and pairwise overlap. To estimate diversity, the Chao1, ChaoE, Efron-Thisted, Shannon and inverse Simpson indices were applied, and diversity was also estimated on datasets down-sampled to the smallest sample. Repertoire overlap was determined by strict matching of CDR3 nucleotide sequence, V gene and J gene, and Jaccard-based multidimensional scaling clustering was applied. On average, thymus samples gave 650,000 to 850,000 unique TCRB clonotypes, whereas blood samples gave 75,000 to 95,000.

The sample comprised thymocytes. The clonotype originates from a boy under two years old with a congenital heart defect. Donor details come from another sample of the same person, matched by shared clones. The chain links TRBV7-2 with TRBJ2-1, and 9 junction bases match TRBD1. Here the CDR3 is given as CASSLLDRGHNEQFF. In nucleotides, the sequence is TGTGCCAGCAGCTTATTGGACAGGGGCCACAATGAGCAGTTCTTC.